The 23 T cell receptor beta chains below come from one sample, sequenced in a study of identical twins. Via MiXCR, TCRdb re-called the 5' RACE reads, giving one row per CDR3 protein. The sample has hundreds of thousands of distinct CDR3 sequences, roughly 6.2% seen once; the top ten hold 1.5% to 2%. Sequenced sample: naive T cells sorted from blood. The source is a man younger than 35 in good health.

DNA for the CDR3: TGTGCCAGTTCAACCGAACTAGGACCCTACAATGAGCAGTTCTTC. It translates to CASSTELGPYNEQFF. V usage is TRBV6-4 and J usage is TRBJ2-1; TRBD2 is a possible D gene (5 bases). From germline, CDR1 is MRHNA and CDR2 SNTAGT. V shed 9 bases and J shed 2 bases, with 17 bases lying between them. CDR3 length equals 15 residues.

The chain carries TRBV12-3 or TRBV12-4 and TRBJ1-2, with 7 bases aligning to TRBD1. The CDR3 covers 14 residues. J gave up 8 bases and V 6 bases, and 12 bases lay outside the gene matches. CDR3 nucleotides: TGTGCCAGCAGCCGAAGGGGGGACAGTTCCGGCTACACCTTC. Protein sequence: CASSRRGDSSGYTF.

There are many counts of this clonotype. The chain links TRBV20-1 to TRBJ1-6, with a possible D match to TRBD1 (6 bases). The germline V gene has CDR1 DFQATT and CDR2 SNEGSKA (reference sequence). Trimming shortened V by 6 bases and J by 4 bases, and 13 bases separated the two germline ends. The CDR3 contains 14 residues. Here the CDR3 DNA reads TGCAGTGCAAAGGACAGCCGATATAATTCACCCCTCCACTTT. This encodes CSAKDSRYNSPLHF.

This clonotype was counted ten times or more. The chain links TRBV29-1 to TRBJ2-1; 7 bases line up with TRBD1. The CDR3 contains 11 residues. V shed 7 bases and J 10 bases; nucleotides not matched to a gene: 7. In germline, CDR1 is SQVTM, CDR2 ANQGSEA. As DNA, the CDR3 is TGCAGCGCACGACAGGGTTGGGAGCAGTTCTTC. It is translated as CSARQGWEQFF.

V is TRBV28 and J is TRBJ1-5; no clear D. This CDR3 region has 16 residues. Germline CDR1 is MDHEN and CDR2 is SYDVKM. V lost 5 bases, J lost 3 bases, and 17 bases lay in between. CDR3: CASSTRARHPNQPQHF. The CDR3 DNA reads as TGTGCCAGCAGTACTCGGGCCCGGCACCCCAATCAGCCCCAGCATTTT.

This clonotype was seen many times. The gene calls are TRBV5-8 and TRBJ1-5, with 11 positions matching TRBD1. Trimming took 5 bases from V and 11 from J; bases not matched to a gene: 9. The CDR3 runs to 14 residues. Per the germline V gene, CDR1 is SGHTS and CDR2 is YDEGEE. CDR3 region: CASRRTGGRSAQHF. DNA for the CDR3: TGTGCCAGCAGACGGACAGGGGGCCGGTCGGCCCAGCATTTT.

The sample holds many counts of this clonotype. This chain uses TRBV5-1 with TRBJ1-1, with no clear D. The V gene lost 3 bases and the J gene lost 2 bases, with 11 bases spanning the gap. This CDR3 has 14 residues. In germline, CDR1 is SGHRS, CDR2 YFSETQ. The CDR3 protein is CASSSYDGNTEAFF. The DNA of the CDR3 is TGCGCCAGCAGCTCCTATGATGGAAACACTGAAGCTTTCTTT.

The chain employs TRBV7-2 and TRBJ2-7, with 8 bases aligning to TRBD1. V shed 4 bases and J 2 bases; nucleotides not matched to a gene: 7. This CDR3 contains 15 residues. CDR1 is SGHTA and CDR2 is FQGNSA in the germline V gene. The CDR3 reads CASSSNGQGAYEQYF. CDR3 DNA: TGTGCCAGCAGCTCCAACGGACAGGGCGCCTACGAGCAGTACTTC. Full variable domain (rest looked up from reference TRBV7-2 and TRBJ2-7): GAGVSQSPSNKVTEKGKDVELRCDPISGHTALYWYRQSLGQGLEFLIYFQGNSAPDKSGLPSDRFSAERTGGSVSTLTIQRTQQEDSAVYLCASSSNGQGAYEQYFGPGTRLTVT.

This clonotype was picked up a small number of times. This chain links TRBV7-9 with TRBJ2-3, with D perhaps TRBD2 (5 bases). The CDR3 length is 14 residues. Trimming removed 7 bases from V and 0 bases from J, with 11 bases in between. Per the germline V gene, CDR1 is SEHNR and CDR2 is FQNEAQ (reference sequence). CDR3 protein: CASNLERSTDTQYF. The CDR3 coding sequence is TGTGCCAGCAATCTGGAGCGGAGCACAGATACGCAGTATTTT. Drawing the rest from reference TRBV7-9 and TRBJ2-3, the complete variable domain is DTGVSQNPRHKITKRGQNVTFRCDPISEHNRLYWYRQTLGQGPEFLTYFQNEAQLEKSRLLSDRFSAERPKGSFSTLEIQRTEQGDSAMYLCASNLERSTDTQYFGPGTRLTVL.

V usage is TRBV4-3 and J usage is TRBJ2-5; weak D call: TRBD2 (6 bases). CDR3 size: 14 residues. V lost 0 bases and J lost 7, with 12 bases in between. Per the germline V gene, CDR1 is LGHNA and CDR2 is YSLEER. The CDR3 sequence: CASSQDLKGGTQYF. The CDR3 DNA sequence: TGCGCCAGCAGCCAAGATCTTAAGGGAGGGACCCAGTACTTC.

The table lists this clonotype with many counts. The CDR3 reads CASSNGTRYEQYF. DNA for the CDR3: TGTGCCAGCAGCAACGGGACTCGGTACGAGCAGTACTTC. The chain links TRBV7-3 to TRBJ2-7, with D perhaps TRBD2 (6 bases). CDR3 size: 13 residues. V lost 5 bases and J lost 4, with 12 bases in between. The germline V gene encodes CDR1 SGHTA and CDR2 FQGTGA.

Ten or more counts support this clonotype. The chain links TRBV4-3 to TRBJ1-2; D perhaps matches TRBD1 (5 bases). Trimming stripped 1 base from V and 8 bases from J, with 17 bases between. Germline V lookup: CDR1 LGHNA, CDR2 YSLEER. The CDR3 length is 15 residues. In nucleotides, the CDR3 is TGCGCCAGCAGCCAAGCGACAGCGCCATCCGGGGGCTACACCTTC. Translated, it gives CASSQATAPSGGYTF.

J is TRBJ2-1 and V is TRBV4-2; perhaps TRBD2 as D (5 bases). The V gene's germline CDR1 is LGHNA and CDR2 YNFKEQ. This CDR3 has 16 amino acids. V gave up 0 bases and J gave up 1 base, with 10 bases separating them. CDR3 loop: CASSQDKSGSYNEQFF. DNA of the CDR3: TGTGCCAGCAGCCAAGATAAGAGCGGATCCTACAATGAGCAGTTCTTC.

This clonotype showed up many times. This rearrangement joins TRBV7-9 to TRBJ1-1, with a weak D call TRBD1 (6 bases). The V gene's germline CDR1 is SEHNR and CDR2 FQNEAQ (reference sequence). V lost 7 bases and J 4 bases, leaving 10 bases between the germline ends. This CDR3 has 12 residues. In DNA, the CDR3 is TGTGCCAGCACCAGGGGAGGCACTGAAGCTTTCTTT. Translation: CASTRGGTEAFF. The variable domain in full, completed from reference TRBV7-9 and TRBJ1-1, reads DTGVSQNPRHKITKRGQNVTFRCDPISEHNRLYWYRQTLGQGPEFLTYFQNEAQLEKSRLLSDRFSAERPKGSFSTLEIQRTEQGDSAMYLCASTRGGTEAFFGQGTRLTVV.

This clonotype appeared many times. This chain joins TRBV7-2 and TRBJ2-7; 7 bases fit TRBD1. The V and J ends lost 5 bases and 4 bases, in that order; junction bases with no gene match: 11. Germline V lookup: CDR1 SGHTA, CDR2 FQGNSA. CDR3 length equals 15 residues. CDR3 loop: CASSLSGTASYEQYF. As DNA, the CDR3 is TGTGCCAGCAGCCTATCCGGGACAGCCTCTTACGAGCAGTACTTC. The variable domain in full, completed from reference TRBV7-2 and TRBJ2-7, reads GAGVSQSPSNKVTEKGKDVELRCDPISGHTALYWYRQSLGQGLEFLIYFQGNSAPDKSGLPSDRFSAERTGGSVSTLTIQRTQQEDSAVYLCASSLSGTASYEQYFGPGTRLTVT.

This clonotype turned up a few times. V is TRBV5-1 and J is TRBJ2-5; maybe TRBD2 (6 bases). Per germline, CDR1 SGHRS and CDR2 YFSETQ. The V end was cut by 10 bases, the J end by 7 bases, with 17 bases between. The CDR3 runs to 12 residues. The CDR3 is CASKLASGTQYF. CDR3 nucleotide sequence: TGCGCCTCCAAACTAGCTTCAGGGACCCAGTACTTC.

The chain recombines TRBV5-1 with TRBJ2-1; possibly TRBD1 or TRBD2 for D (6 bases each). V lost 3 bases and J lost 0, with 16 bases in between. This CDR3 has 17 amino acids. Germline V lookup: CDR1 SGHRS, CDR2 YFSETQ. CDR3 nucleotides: TGCGCCAGCAGCTCCGGGGGCGGGGCTACCTCCTACAATGAGCAGTTCTTC. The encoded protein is CASSSGGGATSYNEQFF.

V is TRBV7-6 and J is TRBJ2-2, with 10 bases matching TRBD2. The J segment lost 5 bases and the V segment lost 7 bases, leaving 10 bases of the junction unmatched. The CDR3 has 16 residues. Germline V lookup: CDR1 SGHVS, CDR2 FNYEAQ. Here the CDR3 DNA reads TGTGCCAGCACCCACCCGAGCGGGAGGGTTACCGGGGAGCTGTTTTTT. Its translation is CASTHPSGRVTGELFF. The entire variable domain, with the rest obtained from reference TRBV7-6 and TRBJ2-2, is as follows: GAGVSQSPRYKVTKRGQDVALRCDPISGHVSLYWYRQALGQGPEFLTYFNYEAQQDKSGLPNDRFSAERPEGSISTLTIQRTEQRDSAMYRCASTHPSGRVTGELFFGEGSRLTVL.

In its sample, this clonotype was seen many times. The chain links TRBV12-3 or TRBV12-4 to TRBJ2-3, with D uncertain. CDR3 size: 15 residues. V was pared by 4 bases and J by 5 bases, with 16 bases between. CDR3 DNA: TGTGCCAGCAGTTCGACCGCTAGGATTGGAGATACGCAGTATTTT. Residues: CASSSTARIGDTQYF.

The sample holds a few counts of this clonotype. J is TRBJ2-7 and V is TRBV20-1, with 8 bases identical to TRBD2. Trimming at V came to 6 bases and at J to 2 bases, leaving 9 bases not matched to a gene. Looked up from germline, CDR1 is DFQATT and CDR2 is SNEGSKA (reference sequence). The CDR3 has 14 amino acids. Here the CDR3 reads CSAGGVAAPYEQYV. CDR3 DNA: TGCAGTGCCGGGGGGGTAGCGGCACCCTACGAGCAGTACGTC.

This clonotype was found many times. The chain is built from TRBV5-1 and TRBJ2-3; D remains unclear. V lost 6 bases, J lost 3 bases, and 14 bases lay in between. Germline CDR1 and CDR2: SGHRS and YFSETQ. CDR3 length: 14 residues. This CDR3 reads CASKAGEATDTQYF. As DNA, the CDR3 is TGCGCCAGCAAGGCAGGCGAAGCGACAGATACGCAGTATTTT. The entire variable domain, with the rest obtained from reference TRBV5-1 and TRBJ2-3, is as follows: KAGVTQTPRYLIKTRGQQVTLSCSPISGHRSVSWYQQTPGQGLQFLFEYFSETQRNKGNFPGRFSGRQFSNSRSEMNVSTLELGDSALYLCASKAGEATDTQYFGPGTRLTVL.

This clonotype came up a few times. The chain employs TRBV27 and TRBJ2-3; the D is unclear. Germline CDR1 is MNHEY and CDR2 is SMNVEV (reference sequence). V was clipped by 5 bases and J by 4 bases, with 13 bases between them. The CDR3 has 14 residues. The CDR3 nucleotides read TGTGCCAGCAGTCCCCTTATATTTGCAGATACGCAGTATTTT. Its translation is CASSPLIFADTQYF.

The DNA for the CDR3 is TGTGCCAGCAGCTTCGGCGGTTTCTCCTACGAGCAGTACTTC. Translation: CASSFGGFSYEQYF. The chain links TRBV7-2 to TRBJ2-7; the D is unclear. The germline CDR1 and CDR2 sequences are SGHTA and FQGNSA. The V end lost 3 bases, the J end lost 0 bases, and 9 bases lay between the germline ends. This CDR3 is built from 14 residues.